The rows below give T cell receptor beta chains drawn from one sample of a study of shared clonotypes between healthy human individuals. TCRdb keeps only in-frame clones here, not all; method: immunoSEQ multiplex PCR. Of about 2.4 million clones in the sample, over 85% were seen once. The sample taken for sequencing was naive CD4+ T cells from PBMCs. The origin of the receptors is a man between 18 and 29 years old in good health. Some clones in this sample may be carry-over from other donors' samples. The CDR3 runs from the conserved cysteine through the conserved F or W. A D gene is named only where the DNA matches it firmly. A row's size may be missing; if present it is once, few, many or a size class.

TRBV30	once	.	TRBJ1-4	TGTGCCTGGAGTCGGGGCCTTGCAACTAATGAAAAACTGTTTTTT	CAWSRGLATNEKLFF
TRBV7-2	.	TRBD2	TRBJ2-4	TGTGCCAGCAGCTTAGGTGTAGAGGCTAGCGGGAGGAAAAACATTCAGTACTTC	CASSLGVEASGRKNIQYF
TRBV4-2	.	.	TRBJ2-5	TGTGCCAGCAGCCGGTCGACTAGTGGGGAGACCCAGTACTTC	CASSRSTSGETQYF
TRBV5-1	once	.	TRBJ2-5	TGCGCCAGCAGCTTGTTCGGTGTCCAAGAGACCCAGTACTTC	CASSLFGVQETQYF
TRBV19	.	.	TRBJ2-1	TGTGCCAGTAGTCCTGGCGGGATAGACAATGAGCAGTTCTTC	CASSPGGIDNEQFF
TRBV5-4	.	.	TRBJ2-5	TGTGCCAGCAGAAAACAAGAGACCCAGTACTTC	CASRKQETQYF
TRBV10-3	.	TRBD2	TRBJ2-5	TGTGCCATCAGTGTGGGGCTAGCGGGAGAGACCCAGTACTTC	CAISVGLAGETQYF
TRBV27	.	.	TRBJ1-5	TGTGCCAGCAGTTTATTGTACAATCAGCCCCAGCATTTT	CASSLLYNQPQHF
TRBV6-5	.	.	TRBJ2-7	TGTGCCAGCAGTATCACAGGGTGGGACGAGCAGTACTTC	CASSITGWDEQYF
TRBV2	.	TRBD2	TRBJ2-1	TGTGCCAGCAGTGACTTGGGACTACGACAGTTCTTC	CASSDLGLRQFF
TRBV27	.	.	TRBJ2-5	TGTGCCAGCCATAGCATAGGCGCGTACCAAGAGACCCAGTACTTC	CASHSIGAYQETQYF
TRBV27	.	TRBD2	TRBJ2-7	TGTGCCAGCAGTTTTTTCGTAGCGGGAGGGCCGAGGGAGCAGTACTTC	CASSFFVAGGPREQYF
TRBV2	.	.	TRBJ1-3	TGTGCCAGCAGTGAAGTACGTGGGGCAAGAAGGAGAAACACCATATATTTT	CASSEVRGARRRNTIYF
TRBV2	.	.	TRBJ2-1	TGTGCCAGCAGACGAGTTTTGAATGAGCAGTTCTTC	CASRRVLNEQFF
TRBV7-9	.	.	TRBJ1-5	TGTGCCAGCAGCTCCCCAGGGTTCGGCAATCAGCCCCAGCATTTT	CASSSPGFGNQPQHF
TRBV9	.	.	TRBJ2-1	TGTGCCAGCAGCACGACCGGAGTATTAATTACGAATGAGCAGTTCTTC	CASSTTGVLITNEQFF
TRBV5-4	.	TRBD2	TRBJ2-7	TGTGCCAGCAGCCCGGGGGGGGTAGCGCCAACCTACGAGCAGTACTTC	CASSPGGVAPTYEQYF
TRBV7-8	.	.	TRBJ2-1	TGTGCCAGCAGCTCCGGGACTTCGTACAATGAGCAGTTCTTC	CASSSGTSYNEQFF
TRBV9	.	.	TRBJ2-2	TGTGCCAGCTCACAAAGGGGTACCGGGGAGCTGTTTTTT	CASSQRGTGELFF
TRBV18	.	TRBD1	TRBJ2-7	TGTGCCAGCTCACCACAGACAGGGGGGTCCTACGAGCAGTACTTC	CASSPQTGGSYEQYF
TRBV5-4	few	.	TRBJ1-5	TGTGCCAGCAGCGCCGGGACCTCGGGCAATCAGCCCCAGCATTTT	CASSAGTSGNQPQHF
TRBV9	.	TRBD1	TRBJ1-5	TGTGCCAGCAGCGTGGGACAGGCTTTTAATCAGCCCCAGCATTTT	CASSVGQAFNQPQHF
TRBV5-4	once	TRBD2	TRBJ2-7	TGTGCCAGCAGCTTGGGTCAGGGACTATTATACGAGCAGTACTTC	CASSLGQGLLYEQYF
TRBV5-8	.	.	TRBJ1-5	TGTGCCAGCAGCTTGGGGTTAGGGGAGGGAATCAGGCCCCAGCATTTT	CASSLGLGEGIRPQHF
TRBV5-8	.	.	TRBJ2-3	TGTGCCAGCAGCTTTAAGGGCGGGGCTAGCACAGATACGCAGTATTTT	CASSFKGGASTDTQYF
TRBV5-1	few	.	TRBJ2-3	TGCGCCAGCAGCCCGACGGAAGTTCCCACAGATACGCAGTATTTT	CASSPTEVPTDTQYF
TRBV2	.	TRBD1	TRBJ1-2	TGTGCCACGACGGACAGGGGAGTTCGTGGCTACACCTTC	CATTDRGVRGYTF
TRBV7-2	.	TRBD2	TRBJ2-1	TGTGCCAGCAGCGACCGACCGGGACTAGCGGGAGGGCCAACCAATGAGCAGTTCTTC	CASSDRPGLAGGPTNEQFF
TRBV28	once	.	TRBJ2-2	TGTGCCGGGGCCCGTAGATGGCCCCGAGGCACCGGGGAGCTGTTTTTT	CAGARRWPRGTGELFF
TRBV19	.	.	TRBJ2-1	TGTGCCAGTAGTGTGCTTTATGAGCAGTTCTTC	CASSVLYEQFF
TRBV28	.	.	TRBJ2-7	TGTGCCAGCACCCTCGCGGGCCCCGGGAGCGAGCAGTACTTC	CASTLAGPGSEQYF
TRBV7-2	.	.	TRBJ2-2	TGTGCCAGCAGCTTAGTCGGGGAGCCAGAGTTGAACACCGGGGAGCTGTTTTTT	CASSLVGEPELNTGELFF
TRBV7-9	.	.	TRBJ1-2	TGTGCCAGCAGCTTAGAACAGGTCGGAGCCTATGGCTACACCTTC	CASSLEQVGAYGYTF
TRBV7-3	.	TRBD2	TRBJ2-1	TGTGCCAGCAGCCCCCGGACTAGCGGGGGGCAGGGGGAGCAGTTCTTC	CASSPRTSGGQGEQFF
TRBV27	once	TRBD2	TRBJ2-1	TGTGCCAGCAGTTTACTAGCGGGAGGGCACAATGAGCAGTTCTTC	CASSLLAGGHNEQFF